This T cell receptor (beta chain) was sequenced in a study of blood T cells in healthy people across ages. This CDR3 is 12 amino acids long. It was with a sample-barcoded 5' primer and a J-beta primer mix that a second PCR of about 6 to 12 cycles was run. TCRdb re-analysed the 5' RACE reads in MiXCR, keeping a single row per CDR3 protein. The sample lists 700,000 to 1,000,000 distinct CDR3 sequences, under 45% occurring once. V is TRBV21-1 and J is TRBJ2-1. TRBV21-1 is annotated as a pseudogene. This TCR derives from a man aged 55 to 70 in good health. The sequencing input was blood. CDR3 sequence (DNA): TGTGCCAGCAGCAAAAACTACAATGAGCAGTTCTTC. It translates to CASSKNYNEQFF.